This TCR beta chain originates from a study of T-cell reconstitution after alpha-beta-depleted transplantation in children. Overall study findings and caveats: Fresh T-cell production supplied most of the T-cell counts and diversity seen one year after transplant. Some patients owed their high day-60 TCRbeta diversity to surviving recipient T cells and thymic progenitors. Several hundred expanded graft clones reportedly were the source of alpha-beta T cells about two months after transplant.

It was with unique molecular identifiers that the TCRbeta library was prepared. Via MiXCR, TCRdb re-called the PCR reads, giving one row per CDR3 protein. Here the sample spans just over 950,000 distinct CDR3 sequences, roughly 29% being singletons. The germline V gene has CDR1 SGHVS and CDR2 FNYEAQ. V dropped 5 bases and J dropped 4 bases, with 14 bases sitting between them. CDR3 size: 14 residues. This clonotype was observed a few times. Its specificity is unknown. The J gene is TRBJ1-2, the V gene TRBV7-6; TRBD1 might be the D (6 bases). This clonotype was sampled from a boy younger than two who had a stem cell transplant for SCID, so the T cells may come from the graft donor. The starting material was PBMCs, mostly from graft donor cells, obtained 360 days after TCRalphabeta/CD19-depleted stem cell transplant. The CDR3 nucleotides are TGTGCCAGCAGCGCGGACAGCGCGCGCTATGGCTACACCTTC. Translated: CASSADSARYGYTF.